A single sample gave rise to the 10 T cell receptor beta chains below, sequenced in a study of identical twins. In TCRdb, the 5' RACE reads were re-called with MiXCR into one record per CDR3 protein. The data hold some 600,000 distinct CDR3 sequences, with about 7.6% observed a single time. Another study also made use of these data, one on yellow fever vaccine responses in identical twins.

The sample taken for sequencing was PBMCs. Every receptor here comes from a woman aged 18-29 years in good health.

This clonotype was counted many times. The V call is TRBV6-5, the J call TRBJ2-3; 10 nucleotides match TRBD1. The CDR3 spans 15 residues. J was trimmed by 4 bases and V by 2 bases; bases with no gene match: 3. CDR1 and CDR2 from the germline V gene are MNHEY and SVGAGI. The CDR3: CASSYGGTGADTQYF. The CDR3 DNA follows: TGTGCCAGCAGTTACGGGGGGACAGGGGCAGATACGCAGTATTTT.

The chain is built from TRBV28 and TRBJ2-1; 8 nucleotides match TRBD2. With V trimmed by 2 bases and J by 7 bases, 10 bases remained unmatched. Germline lookup yields CDR1 MDHEN and CDR2 SYDVKM. The CDR3 loop spans 16 amino acids. The CDR3 reads CASSLKRERLENEQFF. The CDR3 DNA sequence: TGTGCCAGCAGTTTAAAGCGGGAGCGCCTAGAGAATGAGCAGTTCTTC.

The table lists this clonotype with many counts. The rearrangement links TRBV12-3 or TRBV12-4 to TRBJ1-2, with D unresolved. The CDR3 has 16 residues. V was trimmed by 4 bases and J by 0 bases, leaving 15 bases between them. In DNA, the CDR3 is TGTGCCAGCAGTTCGCAGTCGGTGTCAACTAACTATGGCTACACCTTC. Its protein is CASSSQSVSTNYGYTF.

The chain is built from TRBV7-4 and TRBJ2-7; TRBD1 might be the D (6 bases). This CDR3 is 16 amino acids long. Germline lookup yields CDR1 SGHVT and CDR2 SQSDAQ. Trimming left V 2 bases short and J 3 bases short, with 17 bases between. CDR3 residues: CASSLRDIPDHYEQYV. DNA for the CDR3: TGTGCCAGCAGCTTACGGGACATCCCCGACCACTACGAGCAGTACGTC.

V gene TRBV5-1 combines with J gene TRBJ2-1, with TRBD2 identical over 8 bases. The V and J ends lost 0 bases and 9 bases, in that order; junction bases with no gene match: 5. CDR1 is SGHRS, CDR2 YFSETQ, per germline. The CDR3 covers 14 residues. DNA for the CDR3: TGCGCCAGCAGCTTGGCCGGGACTAGTGGTGAGCAGTTCTTC. Translation: CASSLAGTSGEQFF.

This clonotype was seen many times. This rearrangement joins TRBV12-3 or TRBV12-4 to TRBJ2-5; 13 nucleotides align to TRBD2. The CDR3 has 15 residues. J was trimmed by 4 bases and V by 6 bases; bases with no gene match: 5. CDR3 in amino acids: CASSYGTSGIETQYF. In nucleotides, the CDR3 is TGTGCCAGCAGCTACGGGACTAGCGGGATAGAGACCCAGTACTTC.

This clonotype has at least ten counts. Mismatch with germline at one junction end may stem from a read error. The chain combines TRBV5-5 with TRBJ2-2; TRBD1 agrees at 9 bases. The CDR3 spans 15 residues. In germline, CDR1 is SGHKS, CDR2 YYEKEE (reference sequence). The chain's CDR3 is CASSKGTGNPGELFF. The DNA of the CDR3 is TGTGCCAGCAGCAAAGGGACAGGGAACCCCGGGGAGCTGTTTTTT. The whole variable domain, remainder taken from reference TRBV5-5 and TRBJ2-2, is DAGVTQSPTHLIKTRGQQVTLRCSPISGHKSVSWYQQVLGQGPQFIFQYYEKEERGRGNFPDRFSARQFPNYSSELNVNALLLGDSALYLCASSKGTGNPGELFFGEGSRLTVL.

This clonotype appeared many times. The chain joins TRBV20-1 to TRBJ2-3; TRBD2 is a possible D gene (5 bases). The CDR3 consists of 11 residues. Trimming cost V 6 bases and J 6 bases, with 10 bases left between them. The germline V gene has CDR1 DFQATT and CDR2 SNEGSKA (reference sequence). The CDR3 DNA is TGCAGTGCCAGTCCGGGGGATACGCAGTATTTT. Amino acid sequence: CSASPGDTQYF.

The V gene is TRBV7-9, the J gene TRBJ2-5; 9 bases agree with TRBD2. V lost 4 bases to trimming and J lost 5 bases; unmatched junction nucleotides: 14. This CDR3 has 17 amino acids. Germline CDR1 reads SEHNR; CDR2 reads FQNEAQ (reference sequence). Here the CDR3 reads CASSSRNPGLARETQYF. CDR3 nucleotides: TGTGCCAGCAGCTCAAGAAATCCGGGACTAGCACGTGAGACCCAGTACTTC. Based on the CDR3 plus reference TRBV7-9 and TRBJ2-5, the full variable domain is DTGVSQNPRHKITKRGQNVTFRCDPISEHNRLYWYRQTLGQGPEFLTYFQNEAQLEKSRLLSDRFSAERPKGSFSTLEIQRTEQGDSAMYLCASSSRNPGLARETQYFGPGTRLLVL.

V is TRBV15 and J is TRBJ2-3; a possible D gene is TRBD1 (5 bases). Germline V gene data show CDR1 as LNHNV and CDR2 as YYDKDF (reference sequence). Trimming shortened V by 4 bases and J by 6 bases, and 29 bases separated the two germline ends. CDR3 size: 19 residues. The CDR3 DNA is TGTGCCACCAGCACCCGGTTGTATCAAATTTATCTTGGGGCGGATACGCAGTATTTT. Translating gives CATSTRLYQIYLGADTQYF.